This T cell receptor (beta chain) came from a study of shared clonotypes between healthy human individuals. For the study at large: CD8 memory received one plate per donor, CD8 naive two, CD4 memory three and CD4 naive three.

An assay was performed, and its level was deep. Method: immunoSEQ multiplex PCR; TCRdb's copy keeps in-frame clones and lacks some. The table records about 700,000 clones, about 90% of them present only once. As defined, naive CD8 cells were CD45RO-negative and positively selected for CCR7, with terminally differentiated effector memory CD45RA+ cells excluded. The germline CDR1 and CDR2 sequences are MNHNY and SVGAGI (reference sequence). The V and J ends lost 5 bases and 4 bases, in that order; junction bases with no gene match: 3. The CDR3 covers 14 residues. Broader study findings: The sole specimen, blood, was sampled, and tissue repertoires likely differ. Among non-shared clonotypes, generation probabilities were lower than among those shared by all four donors.

As concerns this clone: Its antigen is still unknown.

Source material: naive CD8+ T cells sorted from blood. The TCR originated in a young man in good health. This chain joins TRBV6-6 and TRBJ2-7, with 12 bases matching TRBD2. The CDR3 nucleotides are TGTGCCAGCAGTGGACTAGCGGGGTTGTACGAGCAGTACTTC. Translation gives CASSGLAGLYEQYF.